Listed below are T cell receptor beta chains from one sample, sequenced in a study of blood T cell repertoires in COVID-19. Profiled with immunoSEQ multiplex PCR; TCRdb holds only in-frame clones, not every one. The sample has roughly 280,000 clones, over 65% seen once. What was sequenced was peripheral blood. These receptors all come from a man in his 60s who had recovered from COVID-19. The CDR3 runs from the conserved cysteine through the conserved F or W. A D gene is named only where the DNA matches it firmly. Clone size, where shown, is once, few, many, or a class for clones that have expanded.

cdr3_aa cdr3_nt clone_size d_call j_call v_call
CAIRSGLGGSLETQYF TGTGCCATCAGGTCGGGCCTCGGCGGGAGTTTAGAGACCCAGTACTTC once TRBD2 TRBJ2-5 TRBV10-3
CASSPRKTGGASYEQYF TGTGCCAGCAGCCCAAGAAAGACAGGGGGCGCTTCCTACGAGCAGTACTTC . TRBD1 TRBJ2-7 TRBV7-8
CASSRSSLNNEQFF TGTGCCAGCAGCCGCTCTAGTCTTAACAATGAGCAGTTCTTC . . TRBJ2-1 TRBV4-2
CASSPPIAGRTGELFF TGTGCCAGCAGCCCCCCTATAGCGGGCCGCACCGGGGAGCTGTTTTTT . TRBD2 TRBJ2-2 TRBV3-1/TRBV3-2
CASSSSITDRGQETQYF TGTGCCAGCAGCTCTTCGATAACGGACAGGGGGCAAGAGACCCAGTACTTC . TRBD1 TRBJ2-5 TRBV11-3
CAISAGGNEQFF TGTGCCATCAGTGCCGGGGGAAATGAGCAGTTCTTC once . TRBJ2-1 TRBV10-3
CASSLLGGSSYNEQFF TGTGCCAGCAGTTTATTAGGCGGGAGCTCCTACAATGAGCAGTTCTTC . TRBD2 TRBJ2-1 TRBV27
CSVEGGTSGRSETQYF TGCAGCGTTGAAGGAGGGACTAGCGGGAGATCGGAGACCCAGTACTTC . TRBD2 TRBJ2-5 TRBV29-1
CASSRTGVPEQYF TGTGCCAGCAGCCGGACAGGGGTACCCGAGCAGTACTTC . TRBD1 TRBJ2-7 TRBV7-9
CASSLPLAGGPDEQFF TGTGCCAGCAGCTTGCCTCTAGCGGGAGGGCCCGATGAGCAGTTCTTC once TRBD2 TRBJ2-1 TRBV5-4
CASSSGFRLGEQYF TGCGCCAGCAGCTCCGGGTTCCGGTTGGGCGAGCAGTACTTC . . TRBJ2-7 TRBV5-1
CASSSAGRDRGPGEQYF TGTGCCAGCAGCTCCGCGGGCAGGGACAGGGGGCCCGGGGAGCAGTACTTC few TRBD1 TRBJ2-7 TRBV7-6
CASSDRVFGYTF TGTGCCAGCAGTGACAGGGTGTTTGGCTACACCTTC few . TRBJ1-2 TRBV25-1
CASSQDRLAGVGEQYF TGCGCCAGCAGCCAAGACCGCCTAGCGGGAGTGGGTGAGCAGTACTTC . TRBD2 TRBJ2-7 TRBV4-1
CASSDGPGSGQDTQYF TGTGCCAGCAGTGATGGTCCGGGCTCAGGGCAAGATACGCAGTATTTT . . TRBJ2-3 TRBV6-1
CASSPVPQENTEAFF TGTGCCAGCTCACCAGTCCCACAGGAGAACACTGAAGCTTTCTTT . . TRBJ1-1 TRBV18
CASSGGVRQPQHF TGTGCCAGTAGTGGGGGGGTCCGCCAGCCCCAGCATTTT . . TRBJ1-5 TRBV19
CASSAGQGFSGNTIYF TGCGCCAGCAGCGCTGGACAGGGATTCTCTGGAAACACCATATATTTT . TRBD1 TRBJ1-3 TRBV5-1
CASSSLGALGSQTPQHF TGTGCCAGCAGCTCCTTGGGGGCTTTGGGCTCTCAAACCCCCCAGCATTTT . . TRBJ1-5 TRBV5-8
CASSKTGQETQYF TGTGCCAGCAGCAAGACAGGGCAGGAGACCCAGTACTTC . TRBD1 TRBJ2-5 TRBV7-3
CASRAGIFSGEQYF TGTGCCAGTAGGGCCGGGATCTTCTCTGGGGAGCAGTACTTC . . TRBJ2-7 TRBV19
CAWSEQGDEQFF TGTGCCTGGAGTGAACAGGGGGATGAGCAGTTCTTC . TRBD1 TRBJ2-1 TRBV30
CASRSGGGLDEKLFF TGTGCCAGCAGATCTGGCGGGGGGCTGGACGAAAAACTGTTTTTT . . TRBJ1-4 TRBV2
CSASRTSGSDEQYF TGCAGTGCTAGTAGGACTAGCGGGAGCGACGAGCAGTACTTC . TRBD2 TRBJ2-7 TRBV20-1
CASSVGLTSGGLGEQYF TGTGCCAGCAGCGTAGGGTTGACTAGCGGGGGGCTAGGCGAGCAGTACTTC . TRBD2 TRBJ2-7 TRBV9
CASSRSLGRLAEQYF TGTGCCAGTAGTAGAAGTCTGGGGCGCCTGGCCGAGCAGTACTTC . . TRBJ2-7 TRBV19
CASSLQLAGGPNEQFF TGTGCCAGCAGCTTACAGCTAGCGGGAGGGCCCAATGAGCAGTTCTTC . TRBD2 TRBJ2-1 TRBV11-3
CATSRDYTPGKAEGDTQYF TGTGCCACCAGCAGAGACTACACTCCCGGGAAGGCGGAAGGGGATACGCAGTATTTT . . TRBJ2-3 TRBV15
CASGAGTGLVGYTF TGCGCCAGCGGCGCTGGGACAGGGCTCGTTGGCTACACCTTC . TRBD1 TRBJ1-2 TRBV5-1
CASSLGGLAGTGELFF TGCGCCAGCAGCTTGGGAGGACTAGCCGGCACCGGGGAGCTGTTTTTT few TRBD2 TRBJ2-2 TRBV5-1
CASTLRGTATNNSPLHF TGTGCCAGCACCCTCAGGGGGACAGCTACCAATAATTCACCCCTCCACTTT . TRBD1 TRBJ1-6 TRBV27
CASSSGQGYQETQYF TGTGCCAGTAGTAGTGGACAGGGCTACCAAGAGACCCAGTACTTC . TRBD1 TRBJ2-5 TRBV19
CASSAPFLRGEAFF TGTGCCAGCAGCGCTCCCTTCCTAAGGGGTGAAGCTTTCTTT . . TRBJ1-1 TRBV9
CAWEAGAGGYTF TGTGCCTGGGAGGCGGGGGCGGGTGGCTACACCTTC . . TRBJ1-2 TRBV30
CASSTSGQTNSPLHF TGTGCCAGCAGTACCTCGGGACAGACGAATTCACCCCTCCACTTT . TRBD1 TRBJ1-6 TRBV9
CASRPGTGVEEQYF TGTGCCAGCAGACCCGGGACAGGGGTGGAAGAGCAGTACTTC few TRBD1 TRBJ2-7 TRBV28
CASSSGGTGKGELFF TGTGCCAGCAGTTCCGGAGGGACAGGGAAGGGGGAGCTGTTTTTT . TRBD1 TRBJ2-2 TRBV6-5
CASTEYQETQYF TGTGCCAGCACGGAGTACCAAGAGACCCAGTACTTC . . TRBJ2-5 TRBV6-5
CASTTLRGEQFF TGTGCCAGCACCACCCTACGGGGTGAGCAGTTCTTC . . TRBJ2-1 TRBV6-5
CASNGGRTDTQYF TGTGCCAGCAACGGGGGACGCACAGATACGCAGTATTTT . . TRBJ2-3 TRBV7-2
CASSQSFLGDGYTF TGCGCCAGCAGTCAATCTTTCCTGGGCGATGGCTACACCTTC . . TRBJ1-2 TRBV23-1
CASSLRSSPTSGNTIYF TGTGCCAGCAGCTTAAGGAGTAGCCCTACCTCTGGAAACACCATATATTTT . . TRBJ1-3 TRBV7-8